This TCR beta chain was retrieved from a study of CD8 T cells in ankylosing spondylitis. Findings and caveats of the study: Disease-linked clones had a CD8+ phenotype and relatively low frequency in peripheral blood. It appeared that ankylosing spondylitis blood was characterized by a TCR beta motif of 8 or 9 highly homologous variants.

The germline V gene has CDR1 SQVTM and CDR2 ANQGSEA. The V and J ends lost 8 bases and 1 base respectively, with 8 bases between them. The CDR3 has 11 amino acids. This clonotype was detected many times. Its antigen is unidentified. TCRdb independently ran MiXCR on the 5' RACE reads; one entry per CDR3 protein. The sample consists of hundreds of thousands of distinct CDR3 sequences, 10% to 15% of them appearing once. The V and J genes are TRBV29-1 and TRBJ1-1; D unclear. Sequences were obtained from blood, either unsorted or a sorted T cell fraction (not recorded which). This TCR was sampled from a male donor with ankylosing spondylitis. CDR3 loop: CSFEENTEAFF. The DNA for the CDR3 is TGCAGCTTCGAAGAGAACACTGAAGCTTTCTTT.